This TCR beta chain came from a study of blood T cell repertoires in COVID-19. Overall study: Sites across the United States, Italy and Spain contributed samples from acute and convalescent COVID-19. T cells, B-cell-depleted T cells, or PBMCs provided the cDNA or gDNA that served as material.

The CDR3 consists of 12 residues. Trimming cost V 5 bases and J 5 bases, with 10 bases left between them. The germline gives CDR1 SEHNR, CDR2 FQNEAQ (reference sequence). Authors' processing steps: Amplifying reference gene primers gave estimates of nucleated cell counts. TCRdb keeps only in-frame clones here, not all; method: immunoSEQ multiplex PCR. That table is the source of V, J and clone size, and D and trimming were worked out from the DNA. This table has 300,000 to 400,000 clones, 88% appearing once. In Seattle, patients joined the study during active infection and were tracked longitudinally.

The receptor was derived from a woman in her twenties or thirties with COVID-19, enrolled during active disease. This chain connects TRBV7-9 to TRBJ2-7; maybe TRBD1 (6 bases). Sequenced input: peripheral blood. The CDR3 protein is CASSLQGHEQYF. As DNA, the CDR3 is TGTGCCAGCAGCCTCCAGGGGCACGAGCAGTACTTC.